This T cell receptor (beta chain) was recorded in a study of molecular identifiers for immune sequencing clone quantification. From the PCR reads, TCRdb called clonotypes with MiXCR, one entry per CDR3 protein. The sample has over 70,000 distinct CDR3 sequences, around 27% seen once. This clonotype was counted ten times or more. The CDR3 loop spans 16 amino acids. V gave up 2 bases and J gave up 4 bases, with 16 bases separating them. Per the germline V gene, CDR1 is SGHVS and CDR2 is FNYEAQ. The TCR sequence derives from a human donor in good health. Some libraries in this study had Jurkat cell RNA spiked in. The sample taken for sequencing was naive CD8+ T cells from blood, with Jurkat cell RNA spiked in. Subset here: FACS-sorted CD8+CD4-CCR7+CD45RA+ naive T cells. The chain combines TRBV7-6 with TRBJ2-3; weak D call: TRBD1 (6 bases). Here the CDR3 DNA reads TGTGCCAGCAGCTTAAGACAGGCAGGGGCAGCAGATACGCAGTATTTT. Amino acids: CASSLRQAGAADTQYF.